This T cell receptor beta chain stems from a study of blood T cell repertoires in COVID-19. Turning to the study itself: Spain, Italy and the United States supplied samples that represented acute and convalescent COVID-19. PBMCs, B-cell-depleted T cells, or T cells provided the cDNA or gDNA that made up the material.

Authors' methods: Reference gene primer amplification gave estimated nucleated cell counts. TCRdb keeps only in-frame clones here, not all; method: immunoSEQ multiplex PCR. V and J calls and clone size are as listed in that table; D and trimming were resolved from the DNA. The data show about 72,000 clones, around 86% seen once. The CDR3 runs to 18 residues. V was cut by 1 base and J by 2 bases, with 21 bases left in between. Germline V CDR1 and CDR2: SGHTA, FQGNSA. This clone was observed a few times. The chain carries TRBV7-2 and TRBJ2-7, with D maybe TRBD2 (6 bases). The receptor was derived from a man aged 25 to 40 with acute or convalescent COVID-19. The sequenced sample consisted of peripheral blood. In nucleotides, the CDR3 is TGTGCCAGCAGCTTAGTTGGTCGTCGGGGGAGTAAGACCTACGAGCAGTACTTC. This sequence encodes CASSLVGRRGSKTYEQYF.